Each of the 6 T cell receptor beta chains below was sequenced from the same sample in a study of regulatory T cells in long-lasting Graves disease. Libraries of TCR beta came from iRepertoire HTBI primers plus Arm-PCR of CDR3 regions. TCRdb reanalysed the multiplex PCR reads using MiXCR and keeps one entry per CDR3 protein. The data show fewer than 550,000 distinct CDR3 sequences, with roughly a sixth seen just once and 20% to 30% held by the top ten. Time point reported: newly diagnosed GD, antithyroid drugs for less than 3 months. The TCR library was made from RNA extracted from PBMCs. The same sample was also used in a study of T cells in Graves' hyperthyroidism and ophthalmopathy.

The source material was peripheral blood mononuclear cells (PBMCs), sampled at new diagnosis, from a patient treated with antithyroid drugs. The receptors stem from a woman aged 35-65 years with Graves disease.

A word on this clonotype: A single base separates this from a much larger clone, so it may be a read error. The CDR3 DNA sequence: TGTGCCAGTACCCTACGCGGGGGAAGCTCCCACGAGCAGTACTTC. Translation: CASTLRGGSSHEQYF. The chain joins TRBV19 to TRBJ2-7; 7 nucleotides line up with TRBD2. Germline assignment: CDR1 LNHDA and CDR2 SQIVND (reference sequence). The CDR3 is 15 amino acids.

This clonotype was seen ten or more times. The chain joins TRBV12-3 or TRBV12-4 to TRBJ2-7; the D gene is possibly TRBD2 (5 bases). This CDR3 spans 16 amino acids. V was clipped by 5 bases and J by 3 bases, with 20 bases between them. CDR3 in DNA: TGTGCCAGCAGTCTTCGTTGGGATGTGGGGAGCTACGAGCAGTACTTC. As protein: CASSLRWDVGSYEQYF.

This chain connects TRBV19 to TRBJ1-5; 12 bases fit TRBD1. V shed 11 bases, J shed 7 bases, and the junction held 6 bases outside the gene matches. This CDR3 region has 13 residues. The germline gives CDR1 LNHDA, CDR2 SQIVND (reference sequence). The CDR3 region is CAGGQGAQQPQHF. The CDR3 DNA is TGTGCCGGGGGACAGGGGGCACAACAGCCCCAGCATTTT.

This clonotype appeared many times. This sequence joins TRBV3-1 and TRBJ2-7, with 8 bases identical to TRBD1. Germline V gene data show CDR1 as LGHDT and CDR2 as YNNKEL (reference sequence). V was clipped by 4 bases and J by 1 base; unmatched bases: 9. The CDR3 runs 16 residues. DNA of the CDR3: TGTGCCAGCAGCCGAAAAGGGACAGGTCCTTCCTACGAGCAGTACTTC. Amino acid sequence: CASSRKGTGPSYEQYF.

This clonotype was found a few times. This chain joins TRBV20-1 and TRBJ2-5, with 8 bases lining up with TRBD2. The length of the CDR3 is 14 residues. Trimming at V came to 5 bases and at J to 5 bases, leaving 10 bases not matched to a gene. Germline lookup yields CDR1 DFQATT and CDR2 SNEGSKA (reference sequence). The CDR3 sequence is CSALLGGAWETQYF. As DNA, the CDR3 is TGCAGTGCTTTACTCGGGGGGGCATGGGAGACCCAGTACTTC.

This clonotype came up many times. The chain recombines TRBV3-1 with TRBJ1-2, with D possibly being TRBD1 (5 bases). Trimming left V 3 bases short and J 4 bases short, with 9 bases between. Germline assignment: CDR1 LGHDT and CDR2 YNNKEL (reference sequence). There are 13 residues in the CDR3. The CDR3 loop is CASSHGDVYGYTF. The CDR3 region has the DNA TGTGCCAGCAGCCACGGGGACGTCTATGGCTACACCTTC. Complete variable domain (other parts from reference TRBV3-1 and TRBJ1-2): DTAVSQTPKYLVTQMGNDKSIKCEQNLGHDTMYWYKQDSKKFLKIMFSYNNKELIINETVPNRFSPKSPDKAHLNLHINSLELGDSAVYFCASSHGDVYGYTFGSGTRLTVV.